These 14 T cell receptor beta chains originate from one sample sequenced in a study of monozygotic twins with inflammatory bowel disease. Following a re-call of the 5' RACE reads, TCRdb has one entry per CDR3 protein and lacks DNA. There are approximately 300,000 distinct CDR3 sequences in the sample, with 5.6% held by the top ten. Source material: blood. Receptor source: a human donor with ulcerative colitis or Crohn's disease, or a healthy co-twin of an affected twin (not recorded which).

The chain joins TRBV7-2 to TRBJ2-7; absent DNA, TCRdb's TRBD1 call cannot be checked. CDR3 length equals 15 residues. Germline CDR1 and CDR2: SGHTA and FQGNSA. This chain's CDR3 is CASSLEGRGGYEQYF.

The rearrangement joins TRBV7-2 to TRBJ2-3; the D call from TCRdb, TRBD2, cannot be confirmed without DNA. The germline V gene encodes CDR1 SGHTA and CDR2 FQGNSA. This CDR3 contains 13 residues. The CDR3 loop is CASKTSGTDTQYF.

The rearrangement links TRBV2 to TRBJ1-3; TCRdb calls TRBD1, which cannot be checked without DNA. CDR3 length equals 15 residues. Germline values: CDR1 SNHLY, CDR2 FYNNEI. This CDR3 reads CASRDGQFSGNTIYF.

The genes are TRBV25-1 and TRBJ2-1; the TCRdb call, TRBD1, lacks DNA for checking. Germline V gene sequence: CDR1 MGHDK, CDR2 SYGVNS. This CDR3 is built from 15 residues. The CDR3 sequence: CASSTGGPAYNEQFF. Based on the CDR3 plus reference TRBV25-1 and TRBJ2-1, the full variable domain is EADIYQTPRYLVIGTGKKITLECSQTMGHDKMYWYQQDPGMELHLIHYSYGVNSTEKGDLSSESTVSRIRTEHFPLTLESARPSHTSQYLCASSTGGPAYNEQFFGPGTRLTVL.

The V call is TRBV6-1, the J call TRBJ2-5; TCRdb calls TRBD1, which cannot be checked without DNA. CDR3 length equals 15 residues. The germline CDR1 and CDR2 sequences are MNHNS and SASEGT. CDR3 sequence reads: CASSTQPRGWETQYF.

The chain carries TRBV5-5 and TRBJ2-7; TCRdb calls TRBD1, which cannot be checked without DNA. CDR1 is SGHKS, CDR2 YYEKEE, per germline (reference sequence). CDR3 length equals 14 residues. CDR3 protein: CASSLAGRSFEQYF.

The V and J genes are TRBV5-6 and TRBJ2-2. Germline CDR1 is SGHDT and CDR2 is YYEEEE. The CDR3 sequence is 16 residues long. The CDR3 region is CASSLTLAANTGELFF.

The rearrangement joins TRBV4-3 to TRBJ1-3. The CDR3 totals 16 residues. Germline CDR1 reads LGHNA; CDR2 reads YSLEER. CDR3 region: CASSHSLGTDGNTIYF.

This chain connects TRBV6-1 to TRBJ1-6; TCRdb calls TRBD1, which cannot be checked without DNA. The CDR3 length is 15 residues. Germline assignment: CDR1 MNHNS and CDR2 SASEGT. The CDR3 loop reads CASTPKDRASSPLHF.

The chain combines TRBV18 with TRBJ2-1; lacking DNA, the TRBD1 call made by TCRdb goes unchecked. The CDR3 covers 14 residues. Germline assignment: CDR1 KGHSH and CDR2 LQKENI. CDR3: CASFTYWPPSGQFF.

The chain is built from TRBV9 and TRBJ1-6. The CDR3 contains 14 residues. Germline CDR1 reads SGDLS; CDR2 reads YYNGEE. This CDR3 is CASSVMRDNSPLHF.

This chain uses TRBV6-2 or TRBV6-3 with TRBJ2-7; checking the TCRdb D call of TRBD2 is not possible without DNA. The CDR3 is 14 residues long. Germline CDR1 is MNHEY and CDR2 is SVGEGT. CDR3 protein: CASSYILQAYEQYF.

The V and J genes are TRBV20-1 and TRBJ2-3; the TCRdb D gene call, TRBD1, has no DNA to confirm it. Germline V gives CDR1 DFQATT, CDR2 SNEGSKA (reference sequence). The length of the CDR3 is 14 residues. CDR3 sequence reads: CSARGDRSTDTQYF.

The genes are TRBV4-3 and TRBJ2-3; TCRdb's D call, TRBD1, is unchecked because there is no DNA. The CDR3 covers 17 residues. Germline V lookup: CDR1 LGHNA, CDR2 YSLEER. CDR3: CASSHKKGTGILDTQYF.